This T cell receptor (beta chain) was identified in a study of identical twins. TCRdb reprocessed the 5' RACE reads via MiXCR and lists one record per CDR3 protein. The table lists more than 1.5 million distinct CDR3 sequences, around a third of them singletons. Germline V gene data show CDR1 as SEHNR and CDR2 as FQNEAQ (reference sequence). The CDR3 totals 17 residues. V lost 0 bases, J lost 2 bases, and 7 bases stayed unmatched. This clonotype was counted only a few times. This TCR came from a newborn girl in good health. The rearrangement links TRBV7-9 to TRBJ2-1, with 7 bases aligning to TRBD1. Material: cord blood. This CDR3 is CASSLADRDSPYNEQFF. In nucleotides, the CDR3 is TGTGCCAGCAGCTTAGCGGACCGGGACAGCCCCTACAATGAGCAGTTCTTC.